Shown below are 11 T cell receptor beta chains from a single sample sequenced in a study of blood T cell repertoires in COVID-19 (dated by TCRdb to about 2020). Library construction relied on the immunoSEQ multiplex PCR assay. TCRdb took this table from immuneACCESS and kept in-frame rearrangements with V and J called. Such tables lack part of the clones; where checked against another copy, unresolved V genes explain under half of the gap, and the rest is unexplained. Here the sample has roughly 70,000 clones; over 80% occur a single time. Of the sample, roughly 6.8% falls within the top ten clones. Sequences were obtained from peripheral blood. These receptors all come from a woman of 80 years or more with active COVID-19.

The CDR3 DNA is TGTGCCAGCAGCTCCCCTTCTAGCGGATATTACAATGAGCAGTTCTTC. Translating gives CASSSPSSGYYNEQFF. The V gene is TRBV6-2 or TRBV6-3, the J gene TRBJ2-1; 7 bases match TRBD2. The length of the CDR3 is 16 residues. The germline gives CDR1 MNHEY, CDR2 SVGEGT. V lost 6 bases and J lost 4; bases outside the gene matches: 12.

A few counts support this clone. This chain links TRBV7-9 with TRBJ2-3, with D tentatively TRBD2 (6 bases). CDR1 and CDR2 (germline): SEHNR, FQNEAQ (reference sequence). This CDR3 region has 15 residues. Between the trimmed V and J ends, which lost 2 bases and 2 bases, there was a span of 11 bases. CDR3 coding DNA: TGTGCCAGCAGCTTACAACTAGCCAACACAGATACGCAGTATTTT. Protein: CASSLQLANTDTQYF. Supplemented by reference TRBV7-9 and TRBJ2-3, the full variable domain reads DTGVSQNPRHKITKRGQNVTFRCDPISEHNRLYWYRQTLGQGPEFLTYFQNEAQLEKSRLLSDRFSAERPKGSFSTLEIQRTEQGDSAMYLCASSLQLANTDTQYFGPGTRLTVL.

J is TRBJ2-7 and V is TRBV5-1, with a tentative D call TRBD2 (5 bases). Germline CDR1 reads SGHRS; CDR2 reads YFSETQ. Trimming removed 4 bases from V and 9 bases from J, with 14 bases in between. The CDR3 consists of 12 residues. Written as DNA, the CDR3 is TGCGCCAGCAGCCCCTCGGGGTCGGTGCAGTACTTC. Amino acids: CASSPSGSVQYF.

This rearrangement joins TRBV6-5 to TRBJ2-7, with 7 nucleotides matching TRBD1. Germline V CDR1 and CDR2: MNHEY, SVGAGI. This CDR3 spans 13 amino acids. V dropped 4 bases and J dropped 2; count of bases not matched to a gene: 2. CDR3 DNA sequence: TGTGCCAGCAGTTCTCAGGGGGCCTACGAGCAGTACTTC. It codes for CASSSQGAYEQYF.

The chain links TRBV30 to TRBJ2-1; a possible D gene is TRBD2 (6 bases). Germline V lookup: CDR1 GTSNPN, CDR2 SVGIG (reference sequence). The CDR3 loop spans 16 amino acids. V shed 3 bases and J shed 0 bases, with 15 bases lying between them. This chain's CDR3 is CAWSRERSYSYNEQFF. In DNA form, the CDR3 reads TGTGCCTGGAGCCGGGAGAGATCATACTCCTACAATGAGCAGTTCTTC.

The chain has TRBV14 and TRBJ2-1; 8 bases align to TRBD2. CDR1 and CDR2 from the germline V gene are SGHDN and FVKESK. With 4 bases clipped from V and 0 bases from J, the junction kept 8 bases outside the gene matches. CDR3 size: 17 residues. The CDR3, as DNA: TGTGCCAGCAGCCTCCGGCCCGGGACTAGCTCCTACAATGAGCAGTTCTTC. This sequence encodes CASSLRPGTSSYNEQFF.

V and J are TRBV5-5 and TRBJ2-7; D unresolved. Germline V lookup: CDR1 SGHKS, CDR2 YYEKEE (reference sequence). The CDR3 loop spans 16 amino acids. The V end lost 0 bases, the J end lost 4 bases, and 17 bases lay between the germline ends. CDR3 DNA: TGTGCCAGCAGCTTGGGTGTCGGGTCTGATTTTTACGAGCAGTACTTC. It codes for CASSLGVGSDFYEQYF. Full variable domain (missing parts from reference TRBV5-5 and TRBJ2-7): DAGVTQSPTHLIKTRGQQVTLRCSPISGHKSVSWYQQVLGQGPQFIFQYYEKEERGRGNFPDRFSARQFPNYSSELNVNALLLGDSALYLCASSLGVGSDFYEQYFGPGTRLTVT.

The chain combines TRBV29-1 with TRBJ2-3, with TRBD2 identical over 7 bases. Trimming at V came to 7 bases and at J to 3 bases, leaving 10 bases not matched to a gene. CDR3 length equals 14 residues. Germline-derived CDR1 and CDR2 are SQVTM and ANQGSEA. CDR3 residues: CSAGEGLETDTQYF. The DNA of the CDR3 is TGCAGCGCGGGGGAGGGGTTAGAAACAGATACGCAGTATTTT.

This chain uses TRBV3-1 (or the pseudogene TRBV3-2) with TRBJ2-3; D remains unclear. Germline CDR1 LGHDT, CDR2 YNNKEL (reference sequence). CDR3 length: 14 residues. V shed 0 bases and J shed 2 bases, with 6 bases lying between them. The CDR3 nucleotides read TGTGCCAGCAGCCAAGATGGCACCACAGATACGCAGTATTTT. Translated, it gives CASSQDGTTDTQYF.

The chain carries TRBV13 and TRBJ2-7; the D gene is possibly TRBD1 (5 bases). Germline V gene sequence: CDR1 PRHDT, CDR2 FYEKMQ (reference sequence). The CDR3 runs to 14 residues. Trimming took off 0 bases at V and 2 bases at J, with 8 bases between the two ends. This CDR3 reads CASSLGQGPYEQYF. The DNA of the CDR3 is TGTGCCAGCAGCTTAGGGCAGGGCCCCTACGAGCAGTACTTC. The entire variable domain, with the rest obtained from reference TRBV13 and TRBJ2-7, is as follows: AAGVIQSPRHLIKEKRETATLKCYPIPRHDTVYWYQQGPGQDPQFLISFYEKMQSDKGSIPDRFSAQQFSDYHSELNMSSLELGDSALYFCASSLGQGPYEQYFGPGTRLTVT.

J is TRBJ2-1 and V is TRBV7-7, with 11 positions matching TRBD1. V trimming: 3 bases; J trimming: 9 bases; junction bases outside the gene matches: 7. Germline assignment: CDR1 SSHAT and CDR2 FNYEAQ (reference sequence). The CDR3 extends over 15 amino acids. CDR3 amino acids: CASSLGIGTGGEQFF. The CDR3 DNA reads as TGTGCCAGCAGCTTGGGAATCGGGACAGGGGGTGAGCAGTTCTTC.